What follows is one T cell receptor beta chain and its context. The data originate from a study of blood T cell repertoires in COVID-19. As for the study in general: COVID-19 samples from acute and convalescent phases originated in the United States, Italy and Spain. Sample material is recorded as cDNA or gDNA derived from T cells, B-cell-depleted T cells, or PBMCs.

CDR3 size: 12 residues. Looked up from germline, CDR1 is SGHRS and CDR2 is YFSETQ. Between the trimmed V and J ends, which lost 5 bases and 0 bases, there was a span of 6 bases. Everyone who took part was roughly 18 to 89 years old, and they came from fewer than 25 US areas. Grouping used clinical history reported by participants in a survey and questionnaire. Measured with immunoSEQ multiplex PCR; TCRdb has only the in-frame clones, and not every one. This table holds about 200,000 clones, about 84% found once. The TCR sequence derives from a woman in her forties with acute COVID-19. The chain employs TRBV5-1 and TRBJ2-7; D may be TRBD1 (6 bases). Sequencing was carried out using PBMCs or T cells enriched from blood (not recorded which). CDR3 nucleotide sequence: TGCGCCAGCAGGGACAGCTCCTACGAGCAGTACTTC. Amino acids: CASRDSSYEQYF.